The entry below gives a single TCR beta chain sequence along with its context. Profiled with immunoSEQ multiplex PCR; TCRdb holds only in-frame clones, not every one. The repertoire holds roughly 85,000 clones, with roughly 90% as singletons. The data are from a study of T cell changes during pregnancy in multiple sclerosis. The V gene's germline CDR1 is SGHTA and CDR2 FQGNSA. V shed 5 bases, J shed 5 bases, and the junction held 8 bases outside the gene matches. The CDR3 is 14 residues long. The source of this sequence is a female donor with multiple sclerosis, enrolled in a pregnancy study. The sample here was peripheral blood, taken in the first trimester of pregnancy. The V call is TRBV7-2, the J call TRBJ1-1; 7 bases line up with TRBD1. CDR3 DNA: TGTGCCAGCAGCCCGAGACAGGGTTGGACTGAAGCTTTCTTT. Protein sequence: CASSPRQGWTEAFF.